The clone carrying this TCR beta chain was counted a few times. The antigen is undetermined. This may stem from a read error, because a much larger clone lies one nucleotide away. The sample comes from a study of T cell repertoires in cytomegalovirus infection. Study overall: HLA-C-restricted CMV epitopes, recently identified, and well-studied HLA-B-restricted ones were used by the study. Evidence of both CMV infection and a matching HLA type came from public TCR beta signatures.

Looked up from germline, CDR1 is SGHVS and CDR2 is FQNEAQ. The CDR3 is 17 amino acids. V was pared by 7 bases and J by 7 bases, with 20 bases of the junction left unmatched. TCRdb re-analysed the reads in MiXCR, keeping a single row per CDR3 protein. The sample holds about 130,000 distinct CDR3 sequences, about 32% seen once. Findings and limits, study-wide: The study found HLA-C-restricted CMV-specific TCR beta clonotypes dominating the ex vivo response. The cumulative frequency of public TCR beta families distinguished individuals who carried CMV together with the relevant HLA.

The source is a human donor in good health (CMV status not recorded). Some clones in this sample may be carry-over from other donors' samples. The chain employs TRBV7-8 and TRBJ2-7, with TRBD1 matching over 9 bases. Here the sequenced sample was CD8+ T cells from cultured PBMCs, taken from culture after CMV antigen stimulation. CDR3 in amino acids: CASNTLGGQGPWGEQYF. The CDR3 region has the DNA TGTGCCAGCAACACCCTAGGGGGACAGGGCCCCTGGGGTGAGCAGTACTTC.